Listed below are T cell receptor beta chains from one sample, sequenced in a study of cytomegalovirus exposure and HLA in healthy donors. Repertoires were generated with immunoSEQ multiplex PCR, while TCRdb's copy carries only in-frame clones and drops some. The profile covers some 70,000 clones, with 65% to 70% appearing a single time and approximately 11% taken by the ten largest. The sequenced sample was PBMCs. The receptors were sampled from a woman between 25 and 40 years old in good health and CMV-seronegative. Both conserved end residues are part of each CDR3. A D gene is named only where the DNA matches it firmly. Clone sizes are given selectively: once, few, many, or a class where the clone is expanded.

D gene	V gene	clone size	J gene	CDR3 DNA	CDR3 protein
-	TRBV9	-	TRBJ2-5	TGTGCCAGCAGCGTCACCGGACAGGGAGGGAAGACCCAGTACTTC	CASSVTGQGGKTQYF
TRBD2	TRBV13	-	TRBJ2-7	TGTGCCAGCAGCTGGGTGAGGGCGGGAGGGGAGCAGTACTTC	CASSWVRAGGEQYF
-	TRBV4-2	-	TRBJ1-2	TGTGCCAGCAGCCCCCGCAGGGGCAATGGCTACACCTTC	CASSPRRGNGYTF
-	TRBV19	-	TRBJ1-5	TGTGCCAGTAGTATGTCTGAAATCAGGCCCCAGCATTTT	CASSMSEIRPQHF
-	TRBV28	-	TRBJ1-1	TGTGCCAGCAGTTTCGGGGACACTGAAGCTTTCTTT	CASSFGDTEAFF
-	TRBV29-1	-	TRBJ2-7	TGCAGCGTTTCGAGCCTCGGAGCCTACGAGCAGTACTTC	CSVSSLGAYEQYF
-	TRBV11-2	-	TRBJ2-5	TGTGCCAGCAGCTTATCCGCAGGGACCCAGTACTTC	CASSLSAGTQYF
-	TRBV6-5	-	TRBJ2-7	TGTGCCAGCAGTTACGGAACAGCCTCCTACGAGCAGTACTTC	CASSYGTASYEQYF
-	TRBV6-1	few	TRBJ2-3	TGTGCCAGCGTACTCAGGGACACCCCCGCAGATACGCAGTATTTT	CASVLRDTPADTQYF
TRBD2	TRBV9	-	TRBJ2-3	TGTGCCAGCAGCGATCCGCTAGCGGGGGGGCCGGGAGATACGCAGTATTTT	CASSDPLAGGPGDTQYF
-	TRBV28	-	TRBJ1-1	TGTGCCAGCGGGGGAGGAGGGAGGAACACTGAAGCTTTCTTT	CASGGGGRNTEAFF
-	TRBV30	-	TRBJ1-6	TGTGCCTGGAGGGGGGACAATGGCTCACCCCTCCACTTT	CAWRGDNGSPLHF
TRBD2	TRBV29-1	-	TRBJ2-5	TGCAGCGGGGGTGGCGGGGGGGCCAGGGAGACCCAGTACTTC	CSGGGGGARETQYF
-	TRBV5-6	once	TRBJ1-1	TGTGCCAGCAGCGTCGTTGGTGGGCACCTAAACACTGAAGCTTTCTTT	CASSVVGGHLNTEAFF
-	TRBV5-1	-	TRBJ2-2	TGCGCCAGCAGCTTGGCTCCCTCCTTTACCGGGGAGCTGTTTTTT	CASSLAPSFTGELFF
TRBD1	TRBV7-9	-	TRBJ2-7	TGTGCCAGCAGCCCTTTAGGACAGGGGAACCTCTACGAGCAGTACTTC	CASSPLGQGNLYEQYF
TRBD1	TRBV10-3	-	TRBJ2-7	TGTGCCATCAGTGACAGGACAGGGGGAGACGAGCAGTACTTC	CAISDRTGGDEQYF
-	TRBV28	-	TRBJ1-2	TGTGCCAGCAGTCCCGAGACGAGGGGCTACACCTTC	CASSPETRGYTF
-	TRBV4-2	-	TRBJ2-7	TGTGCCAGCAGCCCGCTGGGGGCAAACGAGCAGTACTTC	CASSPLGANEQYF
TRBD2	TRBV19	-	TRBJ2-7	TGTGCCAGTAAGGCGGGGGTCGAGCAGTACTTC	CASKAGVEQYF
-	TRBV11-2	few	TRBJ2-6	TGTGCCAGCAGCTTAGATTTATCGGTCCTGACTTTC	CASSLDLSVLTF
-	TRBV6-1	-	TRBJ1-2	TGTGCCAGCAGTGAAGCCCCACGAGGAAACTATGGCTACACCTTC	CASSEAPRGNYGYTF
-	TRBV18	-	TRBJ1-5	TGTGCCAGCTCACTCAACGGGTTTTCCAATCAGCCCCAGCATTTT	CASSLNGFSNQPQHF
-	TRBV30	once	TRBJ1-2	TGTGCCTGGAGGGGCAGGGGCTATGGCTACACCTTC	CAWRGRGYGYTF